A single sample gave rise to the 26 T cell receptor beta chains below, sequenced in a study of T cell repertoires in cytomegalovirus infection. TCRdb re-called the reads through MiXCR, storing one row per CDR3 protein. The sample shows approximately 750,000 distinct CDR3 sequences, less than 40% of them seen only once. Sequencing input: PBMCs. These receptor sequences come from a human donor in good health (CMV status not recorded). Some clones in this sample may be carry-over from other donors' samples.

This clonotype was found many times. The rearrangement joins TRBV4-2 to TRBJ2-2, with 7 bases aligning to TRBD1. Per germline, CDR1 LGHNA and CDR2 YNFKEQ. The V gene end was trimmed by 4 bases and the J gene end by 4 bases; junction bases not matched to a gene: 3. The CDR3 is 14 amino acids. DNA for the CDR3: TGTGCCAGCAGCCGAGGGGGCCGCACCGGGGAGCTGTTTTTT. It yields the protein CASSRGGRTGELFF.

The rearrangement uses TRBV29-1 and TRBJ2-3; D is ambiguous. CDR3 length equals 12 residues. Germline V lookup: CDR1 SQVTM, CDR2 ANQGSEA. Trimming removed 0 bases from V and 2 bases from J, with 3 bases in between. The CDR3 bases are TGCAGCGTTGAAGATTCCACAGATACGCAGTATTTT. Residues: CSVEDSTDTQYF.

CDR3 protein: CASSAEGRGAEAFF. The CDR3 DNA reads TGTGCCAGCAGCGCCGAGGGCAGGGGCGCTGAAGCTTTCTTT. This chain links TRBV9 with TRBJ1-1; TRBD1 might be the D (6 bases). With 3 bases removed from V and 6 bases from J, the gap between germline ends came to 15 bases. The CDR3 has 14 amino acids. Germline-derived CDR1 and CDR2 are SGDLS and YYNGEE.

The V gene is TRBV19, the J gene TRBJ1-5; D is perhaps TRBD1 (6 bases). This CDR3 has 13 amino acids. The germline CDR1 and CDR2 sequences are LNHDA and SQIVND (reference sequence). Trimming took 7 bases from V and 6 from J, leaving 13 bases between them. The CDR3 DNA reads as TGTGCCAGTACTAGGACAGCTCCTCAGCCCCAGCATTTT. This encodes CASTRTAPQPQHF.

In nucleotides, the CDR3 is TGTGCCAGCAGTTTCCCTTTAGCGGGGGCCCCGGGATGGCAAGAGACCCAGTACTTC. This gives the protein CASSFPLAGAPGWQETQYF. The gene calls are TRBV28 and TRBJ2-5, with TRBD2 identical over 9 bases. Germline V gene lookup returns CDR1 MDHEN and CDR2 SYDVKM. J was trimmed by 2 bases and V by 3 bases; bases with no gene match: 16. The CDR3 runs 19 residues.

The rearrangement uses TRBV2 and TRBJ2-3; 7 positions agree with TRBD2. V lost 10 bases and J lost 0; bases outside the gene matches: 16. CDR1 and CDR2 (germline): SNHLY, FYNNEI. This CDR3 is built from 17 residues. The CDR3 spells CAIFLAGVIGSTDTQYF. The CDR3 bases are TGTGCCATATTCTTGGCGGGAGTAATCGGGAGCACAGATACGCAGTATTTT.

This clonotype appeared a few times. This chain uses TRBV7-8 with TRBJ1-6; no definite D call. The germline V gene encodes CDR1 SGHVS and CDR2 FQNEAQ. This CDR3 is 14 amino acids long. With 1 base removed from V and 10 bases from J, the gap between germline ends came to 11 bases. The CDR3 DNA sequence: TGTGCCAGCAGCTTAGGTCAATTCCAGTCACCCCTCCACTTT. Translation: CASSLGQFQSPLHF.

About this clonotype: A much larger clone lies a single base off, so this may be a read error. The CDR3 ends on some other residue instead of the conserved phenylalanine or tryptophan, so this is likely a read error. The chain combines TRBV7-2 with TRBJ2-5, with TRBD2 identical over 9 bases. CDR3 length equals 14 residues. V was clipped by 2 bases and J by 4 bases; unmatched bases: 2. The germline V gene encodes CDR1 SGHTA and CDR2 FQGNSA. CDR3 residues: CASSLSGGRETQYL. CDR3 bases: TGTGCCAGCAGCTTAAGCGGGGGGCGAGAGACCCAGTACTTA.

CDR3 in DNA: TGCGCCAGCAGCCAAGATGGCCAGGGGAGGAACACTGAAGCTTTCTTT. Protein product: CASSQDGQGRNTEAFF. J is TRBJ1-1 and V is TRBV4-1; maybe TRBD1 (6 bases). With 0 bases removed from V and 1 base from J, the gap between germline ends came to 12 bases. CDR3 size: 16 residues. The germline V gene has CDR1 MGHRA and CDR2 YSYEKL.

To note about this clonotype: The conserved phenylalanine or tryptophan is not found at the CDR3 terminus, so this likely reflects a read error. This rearrangement joins TRBV5-6 to TRBJ2-4; D is ambiguous. The germline V gene encodes CDR1 SGHDT and CDR2 YYEEEE. Trimming left V 1 base short and J 7 bases short, with 12 bases between. The CDR3 consists of 14 residues. In DNA, the CDR3 is TGTGCCAGCAGCTTGTTCTCGGGCTTGAACATTCAGTACTTA. It codes for CASSLFSGLNIQYL.

For this clonotype: A clone one base away is much larger, so this may be a read error. The chain has TRBV28 and TRBJ1-4; weak D call: TRBD1 (5 bases). CDR3 length equals 16 residues. Germline V gene sequence: CDR1 MDHEN, CDR2 SYDVKM. CDR3 nucleotide sequence: TGTGCCAGCAGTTTATCATCGGCGGGAAAAGGGGAAAAACTGCTTTTT. The encoded protein is CASSLSSAGKGEKLLF.

This clonotype was seen more than once but under ten times. This chain uses TRBV7-8 with TRBJ2-7, with TRBD1 matching over 9 bases. Losses at the gene ends were 5 bases for V and 0 bases for J; bases not matched to a gene: 8. The CDR3 has 16 residues. The germline gives CDR1 SGHVS, CDR2 FQNEAQ. The CDR3 sequence: CASSHGGTGRSYEQYF. The CDR3 coding sequence is TGTGCCAGCAGCCATGGCGGGACAGGGCGCTCCTACGAGCAGTACTTC. Variable domain in full (rest from reference TRBV7-8 and TRBJ2-7): GAGVSQSPRYKVAKRGQDVALRCDPISGHVSLFWYQQALGQGPEFLTYFQNEAQLDKSGLPSDRFFAERPEGSVSTLKIQRTQQEDSAVYLCASSHGGTGRSYEQYFGPGTRLTVT.

This clonotype was counted only a few times. The J gene is TRBJ1-2, the V gene TRBV29-1; 8 bases map to TRBD1. CDR1 and CDR2 from the germline V gene are SQVTM and ANQGSEA. This CDR3 is 15 amino acids long. J lost 7 bases, V lost 6 bases, and 16 bases had no gene match. The CDR3 sequence: CSVPQGASRSFGYTF. Here the CDR3 DNA reads TGCAGCGTACCTCAGGGGGCGTCTCGGTCGTTTGGCTACACCTTC.

This clonotype is medium-sized. The V gene is TRBV7-2, the J gene TRBJ2-3; D not certain. V dropped 7 bases and J dropped 2 bases, with 22 bases sitting between them. The germline V gene has CDR1 SGHTA and CDR2 FQGNSA. The CDR3 consists of 17 residues. CDR3 bases: TGTGCCAGCACCCTTAGACCGCAAGGGCCCACCACAGATACGCAGTATTTT. It translates to CASTLRPQGPTTDTQYF.

V usage is TRBV13 and J usage is TRBJ1-2, with 10 nucleotides matching TRBD1. V shed 5 bases and J 7 bases; nucleotides not matched to a gene: 7. In germline, CDR1 is PRHDT, CDR2 FYEKMQ (reference sequence). CDR3 length: 14 residues. The CDR3 bases are TGTGCCAGCAGCACCGGACAGGGGGGCTCTGGCTACACCTTC. It codes for CASSTGQGGSGYTF.

On this clonotype: Here the CDR3 omits its conserved ending phenylalanine or tryptophan, so a read error is the likely source. It is unclear where the CDR3 begins or ends on the DNA, so no DNA is shown, and the CDR3 is as TCRdb lists it. V usage is TRBV12-3 or TRBV12-4 and J usage is TRBJ2-1. The CDR3 sequence runs 14 residues, both termini included. CDR3 protein: CASSPWTAYNEQLL.

The chain has TRBV3-1 and TRBJ2-3; D gene ambiguous. CDR3 size: 16 residues. Between the trimmed V and J ends, which lost 1 base and 0 bases, there was a span of 11 bases. Germline V gene lookup returns CDR1 LGHDT and CDR2 YNNKEL (reference sequence). The CDR3 sequence is CASSQAVGSSTDTQYF. DNA of the CDR3: TGTGCCAGCAGCCAAGCGGTAGGCTCTAGCACAGATACGCAGTATTTT.

The J gene is TRBJ2-7, the V gene TRBV11-2; TRBD2 matches at 12 bases. The CDR3 has 14 residues. The V and J ends lost 6 bases and 6 bases, in that order; junction bases with no gene match: 6. Per the germline V gene, CDR1 is SGHAT and CDR2 is FQNNGV. CDR3 coding DNA: TGTGCCAGCAGTGGACTAGCGGGACCCTTCGAGCAGTACTTC. Protein product: CASSGLAGPFEQYF. Together with reference TRBV11-2 and TRBJ2-7, the CDR3 gives the full variable domain: EAGVAQSPRYKIIEKRQSVAFWCNPISGHATLYWYQQILGQGPKLLIQFQNNGVVDDSQLPKDRFSAERLKGVDSTLKIQPAKLEDSAVYLCASSGLAGPFEQYFGPGTRLTVT.

For the CDR3, the DNA is TGCAGTGCAAGGACAGGGAACGGCTATGGCTACACCTTC. This gives the protein CSARTGNGYGYTF. The V gene is TRBV20-1, the J gene TRBJ1-2; 8 nucleotides agree with TRBD1. The CDR3 extends over 13 amino acids. V shed 6 bases, J shed 4 bases, and the junction held 7 bases outside the gene matches. In germline, CDR1 is DFQATT, CDR2 SNEGSKA (reference sequence).

The V call is TRBV7-8, the J call TRBJ1-5; 11 nucleotides agree with TRBD1. Unmatched junction bases numbered 10, after V lost 5 bases and J lost 4 bases. This CDR3 spans 17 amino acids. Germline V gene sequence: CDR1 SGHVS, CDR2 FQNEAQ. CDR3 coding DNA: TGTGCCAGCAGCCTCCCGGACAGGGGGCTTCGGAATCAGCCCCAGCATTTT. It translates to CASSLPDRGLRNQPQHF.

Note on this clonotype: A junction boundary mismatches the germline segment, possibly from a read error. The chain recombines TRBV19 with TRBJ1-2; TRBD1 matches at 8 bases. The CDR3 loop spans 13 amino acids. Per the germline V gene, CDR1 is LNHDA and CDR2 is SQIVND (reference sequence). The CDR3 protein is CASREQGDYVYTF. In DNA form, the CDR3 reads TGTGCCAGTAGGGAACAGGGGGACTATGTCTACACCTTC.

The chain combines TRBV28 with TRBJ2-7; unclear D gene. V was trimmed by 5 bases and J by 3 bases, leaving 11 bases between them. This CDR3 spans 13 amino acids. The V gene's germline CDR1 is MDHEN and CDR2 SYDVKM. DNA for the CDR3: TGTGCCAGCAGTATTGGACGCCACTACGAGCAGTACTTC. This encodes CASSIGRHYEQYF. Full variable domain (missing parts from reference TRBV28 and TRBJ2-7): DVKVTQSSRYLVKRTGEKVFLECVQDMDHENMFWYRQDPGLGLRLIYFSYDVKMKEKGDIPEGYSVSREKKERFSLILESASTNQTSMYLCASSIGRHYEQYFGPGTRLTVT.

This clonotype was detected a few times. The chain recombines TRBV11-1 with TRBJ1-6; a possible D gene is TRBD1 (5 bases). The CDR3 has 17 amino acids. Trimming removed 2 bases at V and 7 bases at J, with 18 bases between. Per germline, CDR1 SGHAT and CDR2 FQDESV (reference sequence). In nucleotides, the CDR3 is TGTGCCAGCAGCTTATTGCCCGAAGGACACTGGAATTCACCCCTCCACTTT. Its protein product is CASSLLPEGHWNSPLHF.

The genes are TRBV29-1 and TRBJ1-2; tentative D call: TRBD1 (6 bases). The CDR3 spans 12 residues. V lost 2 bases to trimming and J lost 7 bases, with 11 bases between them. The germline gives CDR1 SQVTM, CDR2 ANQGSEA. CDR3 coding DNA: TGCAGCGTTGAAACGAGGGGGGCTGGCTACACCTTC. It encodes CSVETRGAGYTF.

The genes are TRBV20-1 and TRBJ1-4; no firm D call. This CDR3 region has 14 residues. CDR1 is DFQATT, CDR2 SNEGSKA, per germline (reference sequence). V was shortened by 8 bases and J by 5 bases, with 18 bases between the two germline ends. The CDR3 nucleotides are TGCAGTTACCGACTTCACAAACCAAATGAAAAACTGTTTTTT. Translated: CSYRLHKPNEKLFF.

The rearrangement uses TRBV5-1 and TRBJ2-7, with D hard to call. Germline V gene sequence: CDR1 SGHRS, CDR2 YFSETQ. Deletions cut 1 base from V and 3 bases from J, with 11 bases between. This CDR3 has 14 residues. For the CDR3, the DNA is TGCGCCAGCAGCTTGAAATTCCAGTTCTACGAGCAGTACTTC. Translated: CASSLKFQFYEQYF.